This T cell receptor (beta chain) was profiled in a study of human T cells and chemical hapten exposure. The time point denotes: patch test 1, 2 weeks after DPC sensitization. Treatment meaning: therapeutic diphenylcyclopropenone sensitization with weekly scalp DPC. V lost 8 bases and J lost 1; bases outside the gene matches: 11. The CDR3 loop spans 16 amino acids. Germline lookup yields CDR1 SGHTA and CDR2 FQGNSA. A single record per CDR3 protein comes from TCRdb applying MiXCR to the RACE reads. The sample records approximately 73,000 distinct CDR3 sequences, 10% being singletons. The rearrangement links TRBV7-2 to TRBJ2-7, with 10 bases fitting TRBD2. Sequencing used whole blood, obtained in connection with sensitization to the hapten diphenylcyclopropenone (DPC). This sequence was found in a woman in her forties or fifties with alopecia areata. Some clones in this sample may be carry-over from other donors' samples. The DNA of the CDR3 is TGTGCCAGCGTCCTCGTCGGTAGCGGGAGGTCCTACGAGCAGTACTTC. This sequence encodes CASVLVGSGRSYEQYF.